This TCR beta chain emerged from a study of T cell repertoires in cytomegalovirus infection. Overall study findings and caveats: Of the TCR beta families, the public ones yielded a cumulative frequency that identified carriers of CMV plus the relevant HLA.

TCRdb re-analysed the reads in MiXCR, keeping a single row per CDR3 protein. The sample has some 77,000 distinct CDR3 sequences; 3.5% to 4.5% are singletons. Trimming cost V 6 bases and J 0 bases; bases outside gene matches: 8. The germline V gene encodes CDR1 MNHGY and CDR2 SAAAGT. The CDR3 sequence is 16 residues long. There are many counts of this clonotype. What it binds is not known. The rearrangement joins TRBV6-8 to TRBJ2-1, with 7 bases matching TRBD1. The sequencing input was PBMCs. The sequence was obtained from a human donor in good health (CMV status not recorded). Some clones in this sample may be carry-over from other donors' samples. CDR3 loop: CASRPQTGFSYNEQFF. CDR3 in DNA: TGTGCCAGCAGACCTCAGACAGGGTTCTCCTACAATGAGCAGTTCTTC.